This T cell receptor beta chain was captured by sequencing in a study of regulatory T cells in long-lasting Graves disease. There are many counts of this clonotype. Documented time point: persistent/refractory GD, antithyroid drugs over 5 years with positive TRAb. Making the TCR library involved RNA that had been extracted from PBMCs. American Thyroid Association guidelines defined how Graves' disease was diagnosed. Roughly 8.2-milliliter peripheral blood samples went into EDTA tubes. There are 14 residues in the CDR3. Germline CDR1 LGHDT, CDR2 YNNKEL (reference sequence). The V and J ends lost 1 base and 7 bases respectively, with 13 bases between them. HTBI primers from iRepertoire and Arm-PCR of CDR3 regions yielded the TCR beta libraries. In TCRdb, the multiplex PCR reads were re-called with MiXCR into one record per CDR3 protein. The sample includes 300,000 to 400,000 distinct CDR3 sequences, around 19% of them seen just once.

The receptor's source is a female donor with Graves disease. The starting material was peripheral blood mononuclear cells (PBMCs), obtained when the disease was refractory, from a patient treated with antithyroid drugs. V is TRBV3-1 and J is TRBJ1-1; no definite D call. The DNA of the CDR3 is TGTGCCAGCAGCCAAGTGATTGGCTGGAGTGAAGCTTTCTTT. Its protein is CASSQVIGWSEAFF.